This passage covers 5 T cell receptor beta chains from one sample sequenced in a study of blood T cell repertoires in COVID-19. Clones were read by immunoSEQ multiplex PCR, and TCRdb kept only the in-frame ones, dropping some. This sample has fewer than 200,000 clones, with approximately 79% found just once. Sequencing was performed on peripheral blood. These receptors all stem from a woman aged 70 to 79 with acute or convalescent COVID-19.

This chain links TRBV6-5 with TRBJ2-7; 7 bases align to TRBD1. The CDR3 is 13 residues long. Germline V gene lookup returns CDR1 MNHEY and CDR2 SVGAGI. The ends lost 6 bases at V and 7 bases at J; junction bases unmatched: 9. The CDR3 region is CASRPTGDREQYF. In nucleotides, the CDR3 is TGTGCCAGCAGACCCACAGGGGATCGGGAGCAGTACTTC.

This sequence joins TRBV15 and TRBJ2-5; a weak D match, TRBD2 (6 bases). The CDR3 runs 15 residues. Germline lookup yields CDR1 LNHNV and CDR2 YYDKDF (reference sequence). V was clipped by 3 bases and J by 7 bases, with 18 bases between them. CDR3 bases: TGTGCCACCAGCAGGGCTCTTATGTTGGGAGGGACCCAGTACTTC. This sequence encodes CATSRALMLGGTQYF.

This clone was seen more than once but under ten times. CDR3 nucleotide sequence: TGTGCCTGGAGCAATGGGAGGGGAGGAATAGATACGCAGTATTTT. This codes for CAWSNGRGGIDTQYF. The V call is TRBV30, the J call TRBJ2-3; 7 nucleotides line up with TRBD2. Germline values: CDR1 GTSNPN, CDR2 SVGIG (reference sequence). The CDR3 loop spans 15 amino acids. The V gene end was trimmed by 3 bases and the J gene end by 5 bases; junction bases not matched to a gene: 11.

The genes are TRBV6-6 and TRBJ2-2, with D tentatively TRBD2 (6 bases). The V and J ends lost 4 bases and 3 bases respectively, with 9 bases between them. In germline, CDR1 is MNHNY, CDR2 SVGAGI (reference sequence). The CDR3 is made up of 14 amino acids. In DNA form, the CDR3 reads TGTGCCAGCAGTTGGGACTCAGACACCGGGGAGCTGTTTTTT. Protein sequence: CASSWDSDTGELFF.

This chain joins TRBV20-1 and TRBJ2-7, with 7 bases matching TRBD1. CDR3 length equals 11 residues. V lost 5 bases and J lost 3; bases outside the gene matches: 1. In germline, CDR1 is DFQATT, CDR2 SNEGSKA (reference sequence). The CDR3 DNA is TGCAGTGCTGGGGACAGCTACGAGCAGTACTTC. Protein product: CSAGDSYEQYF.